This T cell receptor (beta chain) came from a study of T cell changes during pregnancy in multiple sclerosis (dated by TCRdb to the late 2010s). Notes on the research overall: The study looked at changes in the T cell repertoire across pregnancy in women with multiple sclerosis.

The library was obtained by the immunoSEQ multiplex PCR assay. Sourced from immuneACCESS, this table was stored by TCRdb with only in-frame sequences that have V and J called. A share of the clones is absent; for the studies checked, an unresolved V gene accounts for under half, and the remainder has no known explanation. In this sample the table shows over 15,000 clones, 88% of which occur a single time. Of the sample, 4.5% to 7% falls within the top ten clones. On this clone: The target of this receptor is not known. No base qualities exist here, and no much larger clone lies one base off it.

As encoded in the germline V gene (reference sequence), CDR1 is MNHEY while CDR2 is SMNVEV. V and J are trimmed by 4 bases and 7 bases, and the gene matches miss 10 bases of the junction. There are 17 amino acids in the CDR3, from cysteine to phenylalanine inclusive. Here the CDR3 DNA is all that survives: 51 bases in frame from base 1. The sample here was CD8+ T cells from peripheral blood mononuclear cells, taken after pregnancy. This receptor was obtained from a female donor in good health, enrolled as a control in a pregnancy study. The chain is made from TRBV27 and TRBJ1-4, and TRBD1 matches 12 of the central bases. The CDR3 here reads CASSSGTGGPGGEKLFF. In nucleotides, the sequence is TGTGCCAGCAGTTCCGGGACAGGGGGCCCGGGGGGTGAAAAACTGTTTTTT.